This TCR beta chain came from a study of OX40 agonist ivuxolimab in advanced cancers. Sampled blood was obtained at baseline, cycle 4 day 1, and cycle 7 day 1. Turning to this clone: Its antigen is as yet unknown. The limits of the CDR3 on the DNA are not certain, so only TCRdb's listed CDR3 is given.

Whole-study findings and limits: At doses 0.1 to 3.0 mg/kg, CD4+ and CD8+ clones expanded. Some of the lowest clonal expansion was seen in partial responders at 0.1-3.0 mg/kg.

The method was immunoSEQ multiplex PCR; TCRdb's version includes in-frame clones alone and lacks a portion of them. The sample contains tens of thousands of clones, 92% of which appear only once. The TCR sequence derives from an adult with an advanced solid tumor such as melanoma, head and neck, liver or kidney cancer. Sequencing was performed on CD4+ or CD8+ T cells sorted from blood, taken in a trial of the OX40 agonist ivuxolimab.

CDR3 region: CASSFGTGAYEQCF. V gene TRBV5-6 combines with J gene TRBJ2-7; the table names TRBD1, a call not compared with the DNA. The CDR3 is 14 residues long, counting both termini. The germline V gene encodes CDR1 SGHDT and CDR2 YYEEEE.